The rows below give T cell receptor beta chains drawn from one sample of a study of cytomegalovirus exposure and HLA in healthy donors. Repertoires were generated with immunoSEQ multiplex PCR, while TCRdb's copy carries only in-frame clones and drops some. The sample has around 100,000 clones; 55% to 70% are singletons. Sequences were obtained from PBMCs. The receptors stem from a woman aged 30 to 39 in good health and CMV-seronegative. CDR3s include the opening cysteine and the closing phenylalanine or tryptophan. The D gene is left open where the match is weak. For some rows the clone size is stated as once, few or many, or as a class when expanded; others skip it.

TRBV21-1	TRBJ2-7	-	-	TGTGCCAGCGCGGGGACAGTTTGGTACGAGCAGTACTTC	CASAGTVWYEQYF
TRBV2	TRBJ2-7	-	-	TGTGCCAGTACCGGGACATCCCACTACGAGCAGTACTTC	CASTGTSHYEQYF
TRBV28	TRBJ2-2	few	TRBD1	TGTGCCAGCAGTTTCAGTTTGGCCGGGACAGGGATTGGCGGGGAGCTGTTTTTT	CASSFSLAGTGIGGELFF
TRBV11-2	TRBJ2-7	few	TRBD1	TGTGCCAGCAGCCATAACAGGGGGGAGCAGTACTTC	CASSHNRGEQYF
TRBV5-1	TRBJ2-5	-	-	TGCGCCAGCAGCCTGGTGGCGGGGGCACAAGAGACCCAGTACTTC	CASSLVAGAQETQYF
TRBV5-5	TRBJ1-5	-	-	TGTGCCAGCAGCTTGGTGGGGGCTCAGCAGCCCCAGCATTTT	CASSLVGAQQPQHF
TRBV6-4	TRBJ2-6	-	TRBD1	TGTGCCAGCAGTTCACAGGGGACAGGGGCCAACGTCCTGACTTTC	CASSSQGTGANVLTF
TRBV25-1	TRBJ2-5	-	-	TGTGCCAGCAGTGTACCTACCTCTTGGCAAGAGACCCAGTACTTC	CASSVPTSWQETQYF
TRBV15	TRBJ2-5	-	-	TGTGCCACCAGCAGAGTACGGGAAGAGACCCAGTACTTC	CATSRVREETQYF
TRBV5-6	TRBJ1-5	-	-	TGTGCCAGCAGCTTGGTTCTCTCCCCCGATCAGCCCCAGCATTTT	CASSLVLSPDQPQHF
TRBV30	TRBJ2-3	-	-	TGTGCCTGGAGTGGTGACTATACCAACACAGATACGCAGTATTTT	CAWSGDYTNTDTQYF
TRBV6-1	TRBJ2-1	few	TRBD2	TGTGCCAGCAGCGATCGACTAGCGCGTCTGTTCTTC	CASSDRLARLFF
TRBV11-1	TRBJ2-7	-	-	TGTGCCAGCAGCTTAGTGGCAGGGATGACCTCCTACGAGCAGTACTTC	CASSLVAGMTSYEQYF
TRBV6-1	TRBJ1-4	few	-	TGTGCCAGCAGTGAAGTGGACAGTAATGAAAAACTGTTTTTT	CASSEVDSNEKLFF
TRBV9	TRBJ2-3	once	-	TGTGCCAGCAGCGTAGCAAGCGGGAGCACAGATACGCAGTATTTT	CASSVASGSTDTQYF
TRBV18	TRBJ2-1	-	TRBD1	TGTGCCAGCTCATCCACAGGGGTCAACTCCTACAATGAGCAGTTCTTC	CASSSTGVNSYNEQFF
TRBV14	TRBJ1-5	-	-	TGTGCCAGCAGCCAATTCCCGAATCAGCCCCAGCATTTT	CASSQFPNQPQHF
TRBV4-2	TRBJ2-3	-	TRBD2	TGTGCCAGCAGCCAACTCATAGCGGGAGGGACAGATACGCAGTATTTT	CASSQLIAGGTDTQYF
TRBV15	TRBJ2-7	once	TRBD1	TGTGTCACCAGCAGAGATGTCGTAGGACAGGGGGGGTCATACGAGCAGTACTTC	CVTSRDVVGQGGSYEQYF
TRBV5-6	TRBJ1-2	-	-	TGTGCCAGCAGTCAGGGCTCTGGCTACACCTTC	CASSQGSGYTF
TRBV6-5	TRBJ1-3	-	-	TGTGCCAGCAGTTACTCGGAGGGTCTCTCTGGAAACACCATATATTTT	CASSYSEGLSGNTIYF
TRBV19	TRBJ1-5	-	-	TGTGCCAGTAGTTCCGGACAAGCCGTCCGACATCAGCCCCAGCATTTT	CASSSGQAVRHQPQHF
TRBV5-1	TRBJ2-1	-	TRBD2	TGCGCCAGCAGACTAGCGGGGAGCTCCTACAATGAGCAGTTCTTC	CASRLAGSSYNEQFF
TRBV11-2	TRBJ2-3	few	-	TGTGCCAGCAGCTTAGGACTTCGCGGATCGCAGTATTTT	CASSLGLRGSQYF
TRBV28	TRBJ1-2	-	-	TGTGCCAGCAGTTTTTATTTAGGGGGCTATGGCTACACCTTC	CASSFYLGGYGYTF
TRBV5-6	TRBJ2-7	-	TRBD1	TGTGCCAGCAGCTTTGACAGGGCCTCCTACGAGCAGTACTTC	CASSFDRASYEQYF
TRBV27	TRBJ1-2	-	TRBD1	TGTGCCAGCAGTTTGGACAGGGCTAGATATGGCTACACCTTC	CASSLDRARYGYTF
TRBV5-1	TRBJ1-1	-	-	TGCGCCAGCAGCTTAGGCGGGATGAACACTGAAGCTTTCTTT	CASSLGGMNTEAFF
TRBV25-1	TRBJ1-1	few	-	TGTGCCAGCAGTGAATCTACAGTAATGAACACTGAAGCTTTCTTT	CASSESTVMNTEAFF
TRBV29-1	TRBJ2-7	-	-	TGCAGCGCCTCACAGGGTTTCAACGAGCAGTACTTC	CSASQGFNEQYF
TRBV18	TRBJ2-1	-	-	TGTGCCAGCTCACCTGGGCCGCCCTACAATGAGCAGTTCTTC	CASSPGPPYNEQFF
TRBV6-4	TRBJ1-2	-	TRBD1	TGTGCCAGCAGTGACAGAGACAGGGGGAGCGGTGGCTACACCTTC	CASSDRDRGSGGYTF
TRBV29-1	TRBJ1-2	few	TRBD1	TGCAGCGCCGACAGGGGAAGAAACTATGGCTACACCTTC	CSADRGRNYGYTF
TRBV4-2	TRBJ1-6	few	TRBD1	TGTGCCAGCAGCCAAGGACAGGGGGATAATTCACCCCTCCACTTT	CASSQGQGDNSPLHF
TRBV28	TRBJ1-2	-	TRBD1	TGTGCCAGCAGTCCGTTGGACAGGGGTCCCAACTATGGCTACACCTTC	CASSPLDRGPNYGYTF
TRBV19	TRBJ1-1	-	-	TGTGCCAGTAGCGACACCTCGAACACTGAAGCTTTCTTT	CASSDTSNTEAFF
TRBV28	TRBJ1-3	few	TRBD1	TGTGCCACCGTAAGACAGGGCCGCTCTGGAAACACCATATATTTT	CATVRQGRSGNTIYF
TRBV28	TRBJ2-5	-	TRBD2	TGTGCCAGCAGTTTGTTGTCAGCGGGGAGGGAGACCCAGTACTTC	CASSLLSAGRETQYF
TRBV15	TRBJ2-1	-	TRBD1	TGTGCCACCAGCAGCTCGGGACAGGAACTTTCTGAGCAGTTCTTC	CATSSSGQELSEQFF
TRBV2	TRBJ2-7	-	-	TGTGCCAGCTCAAAATTGTACGAGCAGTACTTC	CASSKLYEQYF
TRBV10-3	TRBJ2-7	-	TRBD1	TGTGCCATCAGTGAGTGGACAGGATCCTACGAGCAGTACTTC	CAISEWTGSYEQYF
TRBV10-1	TRBJ2-3	-	-	TGCGCCAGCAGGGACAGAGAGAAAGATACGCAGTATTTT	CASRDREKDTQYF
TRBV27	TRBJ2-1	-	TRBD2	TGTGCCTGCAGGAGGACTAGCGGGAGATTGCTCAATGAGCAGTTCTTC	CACRRTSGRLLNEQFF
TRBV9	TRBJ2-3	-	TRBD2	TGTGCCAGCAACTCACTAGCGGGAGCTGGCACAGATACGCAGTATTTT	CASNSLAGAGTDTQYF
TRBV28	TRBJ1-2	few	TRBD1	TGTGCCAGCAGTTACACAGGGGGCTATGGCTACACCTTC	CASSYTGGYGYTF
TRBV19	TRBJ2-1	-	-	TGTGCCAGTAGTATAGGGGTAGCGTACTACAATGAGCAGTTCTTC	CASSIGVAYYNEQFF